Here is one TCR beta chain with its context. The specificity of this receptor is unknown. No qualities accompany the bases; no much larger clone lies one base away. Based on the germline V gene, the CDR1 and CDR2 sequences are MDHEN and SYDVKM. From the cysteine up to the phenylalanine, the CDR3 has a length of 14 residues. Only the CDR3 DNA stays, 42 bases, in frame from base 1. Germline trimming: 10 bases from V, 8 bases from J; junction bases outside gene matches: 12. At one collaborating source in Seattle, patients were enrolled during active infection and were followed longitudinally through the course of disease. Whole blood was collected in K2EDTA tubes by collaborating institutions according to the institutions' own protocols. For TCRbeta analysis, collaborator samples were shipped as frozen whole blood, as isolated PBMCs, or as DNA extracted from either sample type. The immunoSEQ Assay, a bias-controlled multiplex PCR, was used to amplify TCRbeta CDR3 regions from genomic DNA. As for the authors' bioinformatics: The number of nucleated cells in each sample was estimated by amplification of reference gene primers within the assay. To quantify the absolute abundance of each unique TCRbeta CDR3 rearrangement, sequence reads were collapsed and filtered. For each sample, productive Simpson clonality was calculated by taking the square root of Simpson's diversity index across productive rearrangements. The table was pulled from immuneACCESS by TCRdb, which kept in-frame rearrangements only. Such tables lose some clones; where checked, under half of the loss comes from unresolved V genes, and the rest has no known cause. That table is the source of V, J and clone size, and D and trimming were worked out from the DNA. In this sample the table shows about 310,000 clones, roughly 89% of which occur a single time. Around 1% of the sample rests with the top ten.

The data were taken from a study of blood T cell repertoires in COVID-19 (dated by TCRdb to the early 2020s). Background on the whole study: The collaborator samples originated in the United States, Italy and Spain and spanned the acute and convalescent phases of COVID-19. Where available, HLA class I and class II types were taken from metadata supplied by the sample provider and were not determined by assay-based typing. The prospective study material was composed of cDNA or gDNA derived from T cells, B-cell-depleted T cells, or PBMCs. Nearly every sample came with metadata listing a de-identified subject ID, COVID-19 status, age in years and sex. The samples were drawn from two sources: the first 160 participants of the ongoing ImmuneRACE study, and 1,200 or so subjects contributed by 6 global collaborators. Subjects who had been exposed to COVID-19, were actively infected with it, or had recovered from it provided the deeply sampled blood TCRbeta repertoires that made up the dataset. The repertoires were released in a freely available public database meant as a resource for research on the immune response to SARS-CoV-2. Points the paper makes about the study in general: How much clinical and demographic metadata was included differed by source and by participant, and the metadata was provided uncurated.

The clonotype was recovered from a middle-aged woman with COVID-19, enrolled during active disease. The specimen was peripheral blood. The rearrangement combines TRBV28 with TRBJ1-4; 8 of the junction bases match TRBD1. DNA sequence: TGTGCCACCTCCTTGGACAGGGCACGAGAAAAACTGTTTTTT. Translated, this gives CATSLDRAREKLFF.